The rows below give T cell receptor beta chains drawn from one sample of a study of blood T cell repertoires in COVID-19. Clones were sequenced by immunoSEQ multiplex PCR, and TCRdb holds only the in-frame ones, with some missing. The sample records about 260,000 clones, approximately 86% being singletons. Source material: peripheral blood. The receptors were sampled from a man aged 40-50 years who had recovered from COVID-19. Both conserved end residues are part of each CDR3. D genes are given only for firm matches. The size of a clone is reported for some rows only, either as once, few or many, or as a class for expanded clones.

v_gene: TRBV19
abundance: -
j_gene: TRBJ2-1
len: 15
d_gene: TRBD2
CDR3aa: CASSMASGRYNEQFF
CDR3nt: TGTGCCAGTAGTATGGCTAGCGGGAGGTATAATGAGCAGTTCTTC

v_gene: TRBV7-9
abundance: -
j_gene: TRBJ2-2
len: 15
d_gene: TRBD1
CDR3aa: CASSFRDRGRGELFF
CDR3nt: TGTGCCAGCAGCTTCCGGGACAGGGGGCGCGGGGAGCTGTTTTTT

v_gene: TRBV19
abundance: once
j_gene: TRBJ2-5
len: 14
d_gene: -
CDR3aa: CASSIAGIRETQYF
CDR3nt: TGTGCCAGTAGTATAGCAGGGATCCGAGAGACCCAGTACTTC

v_gene: TRBV5-6
abundance: -
j_gene: TRBJ2-1
len: 15
d_gene: TRBD2
CDR3aa: CASSNDRGGIGEQFF
CDR3nt: TGTGCCAGCAGCAACGACCGGGGGGGCATCGGTGAGCAGTTCTTC

v_gene: TRBV7-2
abundance: -
j_gene: TRBJ2-4
len: 16
d_gene: -
CDR3aa: CASSFGRGLAKNIQYF
CDR3nt: TGTGCCAGCAGCTTCGGCAGGGGTTTGGCCAAAAACATTCAGTACTTC

v_gene: TRBV3-1/TRBV3-2
abundance: -
j_gene: TRBJ2-7
len: 14
d_gene: TRBD2
CDR3aa: CASRGEYPSYEQYF
CDR3nt: TGTGCCAGCCGGGGGGAATACCCCTCCTACGAGCAGTACTTC

v_gene: TRBV7-6
abundance: -
j_gene: TRBJ2-7
len: 12
d_gene: -
CDR3aa: CASSDRNHEQYF
CDR3nt: TGTGCCAGCAGCGACAGGAACCACGAGCAGTACTTC

v_gene: TRBV9
abundance: few
j_gene: TRBJ2-3
len: 17
d_gene: -
CDR3aa: CASSVAVGAASTDTQYF
CDR3nt: TGTGCCAGCAGCGTAGCGGTTGGGGCAGCTAGCACAGATACGCAGTATTTT

v_gene: TRBV7-2
abundance: -
j_gene: TRBJ2-4
len: 13
d_gene: TRBD2
CDR3aa: CASSPGLAVSQYF
CDR3nt: TGTGCCAGCAGCCCCGGACTAGCCGTGTCTCAGTACTTC

v_gene: TRBV19
abundance: -
j_gene: TRBJ2-7
len: 14
d_gene: -
CDR3aa: CASSLLTGSYEQYF
CDR3nt: TGTGCCAGTAGTCTCCTCACAGGCTCCTACGAGCAGTACTTC

v_gene: TRBV18
abundance: once
j_gene: TRBJ2-5
len: 17
d_gene: TRBD2
CDR3aa: CASSPLLASGSQETQYF
CDR3nt: TGTGCCAGCTCACCCCTATTGGCTAGCGGCTCTCAAGAGACCCAGTACTTC

v_gene: TRBV5-4
abundance: -
j_gene: TRBJ2-7
len: 13
d_gene: -
CDR3aa: CASSSSNPYEQYF
CDR3nt: TGTGCCAGCAGCTCCAGTAACCCCTACGAGCAGTACTTC

v_gene: TRBV6-5
abundance: -
j_gene: TRBJ2-1
len: 16
d_gene: -
CDR3aa: CASSYSGQGKKDEQFF
CDR3nt: TGTGCCAGCAGTTACTCGGGGCAGGGAAAAAAGGATGAGCAGTTCTTC

v_gene: TRBV6-2/TRBV6-3
abundance: -
j_gene: TRBJ2-5
len: 12
d_gene: -
CDR3aa: CASSLVMETQYF
CDR3nt: TGTGCCAGCAGCCTAGTTATGGAGACCCAGTACTTC

v_gene: TRBV7-2
abundance: few
j_gene: TRBJ2-7
len: 15
d_gene: TRBD2
CDR3aa: CASSLVRGAPYEQYF
CDR3nt: TGTGCCAGCAGCTTAGTGCGGGGGGCCCCCTACGAGCAGTACTTC

v_gene: TRBV15
abundance: -
j_gene: TRBJ2-2
len: 14
d_gene: TRBD2
CDR3aa: CATSTFSGAGELFF
CDR3nt: TGTGCCACCAGCACATTTAGCGGGGCCGGGGAGCTGTTTTTT

v_gene: TRBV2
abundance: once
j_gene: TRBJ2-7
len: 17
d_gene: TRBD2
CDR3aa: CASSLGNRAGGPREQYF
CDR3nt: TGTGCCAGCAGCCTCGGCAACCGAGCGGGAGGGCCCCGGGAGCAGTACTTC

v_gene: TRBV24-1
abundance: -
j_gene: TRBJ1-5
len: 15
d_gene: TRBD1
CDR3aa: CATRRQGQSNQPQHF
CDR3nt: TGTGCCACCAGAAGACAGGGGCAAAGCAATCAGCCCCAGCATTTT

v_gene: TRBV7-3
abundance: -
j_gene: TRBJ2-1
len: 15
d_gene: TRBD2
CDR3aa: CASSAAGGSYNEQFF
CDR3nt: TGTGCCAGCAGCGCAGCGGGAGGGTCCTACAATGAGCAGTTCTTC

v_gene: TRBV5-6
abundance: -
j_gene: TRBJ1-3
len: 15
d_gene: -
CDR3aa: CASSPTGFPGNTIYF
CDR3nt: TGTGCCAGCAGCCCAACAGGGTTCCCTGGAAACACCATATATTTT

v_gene: TRBV30
abundance: -
j_gene: TRBJ1-2
len: 13
d_gene: -
CDR3aa: CAWSEHGSNGYTF
CDR3nt: TGTGCCTGGAGTGAACATGGCTCCAATGGCTACACCTTC

v_gene: TRBV11-2
abundance: -
j_gene: TRBJ2-7
len: 15
d_gene: -
CDR3aa: CASSLAGRSSYEQYF
CDR3nt: TGTGCCAGCAGCTTAGCGGGGAGGTCCTCCTACGAGCAGTACTTC

v_gene: TRBV2
abundance: -
j_gene: TRBJ2-7
len: 15
d_gene: -
CDR3aa: CASSVRPGGPYEQYF
CDR3nt: TGTGCCAGCAGTGTTAGGCCAGGGGGGCCCTACGAGCAGTACTTC

v_gene: TRBV27
abundance: -
j_gene: TRBJ1-2
len: 13
d_gene: -
CDR3aa: CASSLSRNYGYTF
CDR3nt: TGTGCCAGCAGTTTGTCGAGAAACTATGGCTACACCTTC

v_gene: TRBV6-2/TRBV6-3
abundance: -
j_gene: TRBJ2-7
len: 15
d_gene: -
CDR3aa: CASSYSRLLSYEQYF
CDR3nt: TGTGCCAGCAGTTACTCGAGACTCCTCTCCTACGAGCAGTACTTC

v_gene: TRBV2
abundance: few
j_gene: TRBJ1-5
len: 15
d_gene: -
CDR3aa: CASKVQGSGVEPQHF
CDR3nt: TGTGCCAGCAAGGTTCAGGGGTCTGGGGTGGAGCCCCAGCATTTT

v_gene: TRBV5-1
abundance: -
j_gene: TRBJ2-3
len: 14
d_gene: TRBD2
CDR3aa: CASSSLAGGDTQYF
CDR3nt: TGCGCCAGCAGCTCATTAGCGGGAGGGGATACGCAGTATTTT

v_gene: TRBV7-9
abundance: few
j_gene: TRBJ2-2
len: 14
d_gene: -
CDR3aa: CASSFDRVTGELFF
CDR3nt: TGTGCCAGCAGCTTTGATCGGGTTACCGGGGAGCTGTTTTTT

v_gene: TRBV19
abundance: few
j_gene: TRBJ2-2
len: 15
d_gene: -
CDR3aa: CASSILSTANGELFF
CDR3nt: TGTGCCAGTAGTATCCTCTCGACAGCCAACGGGGAGCTGTTTTTT

v_gene: TRBV9
abundance: few
j_gene: TRBJ2-7
len: 15
d_gene: -
CDR3aa: CASSVGGSPSYEQYF
CDR3nt: TGTGCCAGCAGCGTAGGAGGCTCCCCCTCCTACGAGCAGTACTTC

v_gene: TRBV3-1/TRBV3-2
abundance: -
j_gene: TRBJ2-3
len: 13
d_gene: -
CDR3aa: CAYRGSGTDTQYF
CDR3nt: TGTGCCTATAGGGGTTCAGGCACAGATACGCAGTATTTT

v_gene: TRBV12-5
abundance: -
j_gene: TRBJ2-7
len: 12
d_gene: TRBD2
CDR3aa: CASARGGDEQYF
CDR3nt: TGTGCTAGTGCCCGGGGGGGGGACGAGCAGTACTTC

v_gene: TRBV12-3/TRBV12-4
abundance: -
j_gene: TRBJ2-5
len: 12
d_gene: -
CDR3aa: CASRAGSETQYF
CDR3nt: TGTGCCAGCAGGGCTGGCTCGGAGACCCAGTACTTC

v_gene: TRBV7-2
abundance: once
j_gene: TRBJ2-2
len: 15
d_gene: TRBD1
CDR3aa: CASSLGGTGAGELFF
CDR3nt: TGTGCCAGCAGCTTAGGAGGGACAGGGGCCGGGGAGCTGTTTTTT

v_gene: TRBV5-4
abundance: -
j_gene: TRBJ2-2
len: 15
d_gene: TRBD2
CDR3aa: CASSPRGVNTGELFF
CDR3nt: TGTGCCAGCAGCCCTCGGGGGGTTAACACCGGGGAGCTGTTTTTT

v_gene: TRBV25-1
abundance: -
j_gene: TRBJ1-6
len: 15
d_gene: -
CDR3aa: CASSDPGQYNSPLHF
CDR3nt: TGTGCCAGCAGTGACCCCGGACAGTATAATTCACCCCTCCACTTT

v_gene: TRBV4-3
abundance: -
j_gene: TRBJ2-2
len: 17
d_gene: TRBD1
CDR3aa: CASSQEKQGAGTGELFF
CDR3nt: TGCGCCAGCAGCCAAGAAAAACAGGGGGCAGGAACCGGGGAGCTGTTTTTT

v_gene: TRBV27
abundance: -
j_gene: TRBJ2-1
len: 17
d_gene: TRBD2
CDR3aa: CASSPFLLAGGRDEQFF
CDR3nt: TGTGCCAGCAGTCCTTTCCTCCTAGCGGGAGGGCGGGATGAGCAGTTCTTC

v_gene: TRBV10-2
abundance: -
j_gene: TRBJ2-3
len: 12
d_gene: TRBD2
CDR3aa: CASSGGTTTQYF
CDR3nt: TGCGCCAGCAGTGGAGGGACTACTACGCAGTATTTT

v_gene: TRBV5-8
abundance: -
j_gene: TRBJ1-4
len: 19
d_gene: TRBD1
CDR3aa: CASSSRRGIFVTTNEKLFF
CDR3nt: TGTGCCAGCAGCTCACGCAGGGGGATTTTCGTGACAACTAATGAAAAACTGTTTTTT

v_gene: TRBV27
abundance: -
j_gene: TRBJ2-1
len: 14
d_gene: -
CDR3aa: CASSRQFAHNEQFF
CDR3nt: TGTGCCAGCAGCCGACAGTTCGCCCACAATGAGCAGTTCTTC

v_gene: TRBV2
abundance: -
j_gene: TRBJ2-5
len: 13
d_gene: -
CDR3aa: CASRPGVVETQYF
CDR3nt: TGTGCCAGCAGGCCAGGGGTGGTCGAGACCCAGTACTTC